This T cell receptor beta chain was identified in a study of CXCR3-negative and CXCR3-positive naive CD8 T cells. Study-level points and caveats: Higher TRB CDR3 hydrophobicity marked CXCR3-positive naive cells relative to CXCR3-negative naive cells.

UMI-labeled 5' RACE TRB cDNA libraries were prepared from the cells. Using the 5' RACE reads, TCRdb records one entry per CDR3 protein without DNA. The specimen's table records 60,000 to 65,000 distinct CDR3 sequences. Worth noting for this clonotype: Its specificity is not known.

In germline, CDR1 is MDHEN, CDR2 SYDVKM. CDR3 size: 14 residues. Sequencing was done on a sample of naive CXCR3+ CD8+ T cells from blood. Sample subset: CD45RO-CCR7+CD27+CD95- naive CD8+ T cells expressing CXCR3 (TNR3+). V and J are TRBV28 and TRBJ1-6. This TCR came from a human donor in good health. Some clones in this sample may be carry-over from other donors' samples. The CDR3 sequence: CASSSSFEISPLHF.